Described below is a single T cell receptor (beta chain) sequence and its context. As yet, its antigen is unknown. This record belongs to a study of cytomegalovirus exposure and HLA in healthy donors. The study's findings and limits: Common viral pathogens were later found to be apparently linked to several of the most significant clusters. V- and J-gene trimming in TCR beta was tied to a missense DCLRE1C variant by an analysis performed later. Later work found most CMV-associated TCR beta chains apparently HLA-restricted.

This CDR3 has 15 residues. Trimming cost V 1 base and J 3 bases; bases outside gene matches: 5. Germline CDR1 MNHEY, CDR2 SVGAGI. Amplification used 60 Vbeta primers and 13 Jbeta primers. How the authors handled the data: Later reanalysis found tens of millions of unique TCR beta chains, 9 million to 12 million of them shared. Some clones are missing from TCRdb's copy, which holds only in-frame ones; the method was immunoSEQ multiplex PCR. The DNA was the basis for D and trimming; V, J and clone size are from that table. This table has 97,000 or so clones, roughly 80% appearing once. The TCR was taken from a man aged 40-49 years in good health and CMV-seronegative. Specimen: PBMCs. V usage is TRBV6-5 and J usage is TRBJ1-2; 7 nucleotides line up with TRBD1. CDR3 sequence reads: CASSYLRGRDYGYTF. The CDR3 nucleotides read TGTGCCAGCAGTTACTTAAGGGGGCGCGACTATGGCTACACCTTC.